This TCR beta chain derives from a study of CD8 T cells in ankylosing spondylitis. Study findings and constraints: Reactive arthritis synovial fluid and blood were previously reported to contain some motif variants. Typical of ankylosing spondylitis blood, it appeared, was a TCR beta motif of eight highly homologous variants. Enrichment of disease-linked clones was reportedly significant in matched ankylosing spondylitis synovial fluid.

This clonotype was counted only a few times. Its specificity is unknown. Germline V gives CDR1 SGHAT, CDR2 FQNNGV. The CDR3 covers 14 residues. V was pared by 5 bases and J by 2 bases, with 9 bases between. Generation of TCR beta libraries employed quantitative 5'-RACE incorporating molecular barcodes. TCRdb passed the 5' RACE reads through MiXCR, listing each CDR3 protein once. This sample yields a few hundred thousand distinct CDR3 sequences, of which 15% to 20% are seen a single time; more than 25% belongs to the top ten. The sequence derives from a male donor with ankylosing spondylitis or in good health (not recorded which). The V gene is TRBV11-2, the J gene TRBJ2-2; D possibly matches TRBD1 or TRBD2 (5 bases each). Sequencing was performed on blood, either unsorted or a sorted T cell fraction (not recorded which). In nucleotides, the CDR3 is TGTGCCAGCAGCCGGGGACCAAACACCGGGGAGCTGTTTTTT. This codes for CASSRGPNTGELFF.